The 9 T cell receptor beta chains in this list originate from one sample, sequenced in a study of radiotherapy plus CTLA-4 blockade in lung cancer. Here immunoSEQ multiplex PCR was the method, and the copy in TCRdb shows in-frame clones only, minus some. The data show fewer than 95,000 clones, with around 82% seen just once and 0.65% to 1% held by the top ten. The sample in question was peripheral blood, obtained from a patient treated with radiotherapy plus ipilimumab. These receptors came from a human donor with non-small cell lung cancer who had stable disease on radiotherapy plus ipilimumab.

The chain recombines TRBV19 with TRBJ2-7, with D possibly being TRBD1 or TRBD2 (5 bases each). V lost 3 bases, J lost 4 bases, and 16 bases lay in between. CDR1 is LNHDA and CDR2 is SQIVND in the germline V gene (reference sequence). CDR3 length equals 15 residues. The CDR3 region is CASSISGTLRYEQYF. In DNA form, the CDR3 reads TGTGCCAGTAGTATTTCAGGGACCCTGAGGTACGAGCAGTACTTC.

The V gene is TRBV28, the J gene TRBJ1-5, with D possibly TRBD1 on 6 matching bases. V shed 4 bases and J shed 3 bases, with 10 bases lying between them. There are 14 residues in the CDR3. Germline CDR1 MDHEN, CDR2 SYDVKM. CDR3 nucleotide sequence: TGTGCCAGCAGTTCCAGGGGCTACAATCAGCCCCAGCATTTT. It yields the protein CASSSRGYNQPQHF.

There are a few counts of this clone. The V and J genes are TRBV7-9 and TRBJ2-1, with D uncertain. The CDR3 has 11 amino acids. The ends were cut back, 2 bases at V and 10 bases at J, with 6 bases in the middle. Germline CDR1 is SEHNR and CDR2 is FQNEAQ (reference sequence). The chain's CDR3 is CASSLQSEQFF. The CDR3 bases are TGTGCCAGCAGCTTACAGTCGGAGCAGTTCTTC.

V and J are TRBV9 and TRBJ2-3; the D gene could be TRBD1 or TRBD2 (5 bases each). Between the trimmed V and J ends, which lost 0 bases and 5 bases, there was a span of 10 bases. The CDR3 loop spans 14 amino acids. The germline gives CDR1 SGDLS, CDR2 YYNGEE. In DNA, the CDR3 is TGTGCCAGCAGCGTAGTCGGTGGGGGAGATACGCAGTATTTT. This gives the protein CASSVVGGGDTQYF.

V and J are TRBV4-2 and TRBJ2-1; 13 positions agree with TRBD2. The CDR3 loop spans 16 amino acids. The V and J ends lost 2 bases and 11 bases, in that order; junction bases with no gene match: 9. From germline, CDR1 is LGHNA and CDR2 YNFKEQ. CDR3 bases: TGTGCCAGCAGCCAATTCACTAGCGGGGGGGCCAGTAAGCAGTTCTTC. Its protein product is CASSQFTSGGASKQFF.

This clone has more than one count but fewer than ten. This chain links TRBV6-4 with TRBJ1-2; D gene ambiguous. Germline lookup yields CDR1 MRHNA and CDR2 SNTAGT. The V end lost 3 bases, the J end lost 1 base, and 12 bases lay between the germline ends. This CDR3 region has 15 residues. The CDR3 sequence: CASSEEAGFNYGYTF. CDR3 in DNA: TGTGCCAGCAGTGAAGAGGCAGGATTTAACTATGGCTACACCTTC.

The rearrangement uses TRBV6-5 and TRBJ2-1; D gene uncertain. Germline V gives CDR1 MNHEY, CDR2 SVGAGI. The CDR3 spans 12 residues. V shed 6 bases and J shed 8 bases, with 11 bases lying between them. The CDR3 DNA reads TGTGCCAGCAGCCACCCCCGGGATGAGCAGTTCTTC. Residues: CASSHPRDEQFF.

The chain uses TRBV14 and TRBJ1-1, with D uncertain. CDR3 length equals 17 residues. The germline V and J ends were trimmed by 7 bases and 1 base, with 22 bases remaining between them. CDR1 and CDR2 from the germline V gene are SGHDN and FVKESK. The CDR3 sequence: CASTTSREGARNTEAFF. The CDR3 DNA is TGTGCCAGCACTACATCCCGGGAGGGCGCGAGGAACACTGAAGCTTTCTTT.

The chain carries TRBV6-5 and TRBJ2-2; D gene unclear. Germline CDR1 is MNHEY and CDR2 is SVGAGI. This CDR3 contains 12 residues. V was pared by 6 bases and J by 8 bases, with 10 bases between. CDR3 amino acids: CASRPLKGELFF. The CDR3 nucleotides read TGTGCCAGCAGGCCCCTCAAAGGGGAGCTGTTTTTT.